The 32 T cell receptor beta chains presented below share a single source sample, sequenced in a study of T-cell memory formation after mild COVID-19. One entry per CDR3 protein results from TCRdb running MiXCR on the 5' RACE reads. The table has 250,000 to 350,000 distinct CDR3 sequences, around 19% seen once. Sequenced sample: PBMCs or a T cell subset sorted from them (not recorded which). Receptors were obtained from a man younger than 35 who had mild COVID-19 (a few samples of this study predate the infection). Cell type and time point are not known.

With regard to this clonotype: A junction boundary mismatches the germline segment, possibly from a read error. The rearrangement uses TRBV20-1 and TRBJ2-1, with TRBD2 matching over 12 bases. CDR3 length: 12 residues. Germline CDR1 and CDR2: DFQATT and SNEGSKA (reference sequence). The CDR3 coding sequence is TGCAGAGCTAGCGGGGGGGCCGTTGAGCAGTTCTTC. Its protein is CRASGGAVEQFF.

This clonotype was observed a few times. This chain's CDR3 is CASSKDRLADTQYF. The CDR3 DNA sequence: TGTGCCAGCAGTAAGGACAGGTTGGCAGATACGCAGTATTTT. The V and J genes are TRBV6-4 and TRBJ2-3; 7 bases align to TRBD1. V gave up 5 bases and J gave up 4 bases; unmatched junction bases: 6. Looked up from germline, CDR1 is MRHNA and CDR2 is SNTAGT. This CDR3 is built from 14 residues.

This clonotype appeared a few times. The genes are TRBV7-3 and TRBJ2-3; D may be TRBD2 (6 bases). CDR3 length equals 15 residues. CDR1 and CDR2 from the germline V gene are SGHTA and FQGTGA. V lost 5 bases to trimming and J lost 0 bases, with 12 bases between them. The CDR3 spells CASSPDYLSTDTQYF. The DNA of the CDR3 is TGTGCCAGCAGCCCGGACTACCTAAGCACAGATACGCAGTATTTT.

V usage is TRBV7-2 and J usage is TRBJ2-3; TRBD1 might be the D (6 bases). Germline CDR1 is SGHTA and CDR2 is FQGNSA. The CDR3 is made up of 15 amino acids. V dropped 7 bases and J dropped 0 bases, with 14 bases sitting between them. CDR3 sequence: CASTFKGVSTDTQYF. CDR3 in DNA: TGTGCCAGCACCTTCAAGGGGGTTAGCACAGATACGCAGTATTTT.

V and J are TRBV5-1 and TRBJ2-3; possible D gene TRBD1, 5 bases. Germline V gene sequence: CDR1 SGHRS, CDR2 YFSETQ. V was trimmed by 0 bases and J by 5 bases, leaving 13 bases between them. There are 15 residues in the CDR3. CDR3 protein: CASSLGIRAEDTQYF. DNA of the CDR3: TGCGCCAGCAGCTTGGGTATCAGGGCAGAAGATACGCAGTATTTT.

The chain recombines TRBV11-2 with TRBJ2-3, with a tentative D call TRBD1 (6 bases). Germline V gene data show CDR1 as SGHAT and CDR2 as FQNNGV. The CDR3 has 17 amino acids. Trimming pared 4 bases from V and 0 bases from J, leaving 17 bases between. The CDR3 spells CASSSGVYISSTDTQYF. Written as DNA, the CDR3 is TGTGCCAGCAGCTCAGGGGTTTACATATCTAGCACAGATACGCAGTATTTT.

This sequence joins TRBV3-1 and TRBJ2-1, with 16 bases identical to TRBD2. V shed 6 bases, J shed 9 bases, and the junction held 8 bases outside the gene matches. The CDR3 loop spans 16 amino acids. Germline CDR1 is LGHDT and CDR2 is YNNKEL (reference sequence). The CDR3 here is CASRPTGTSGGGEQFF. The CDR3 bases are TGTGCCAGCAGACCGACCGGGACTAGCGGGGGGGGTGAGCAGTTCTTC.

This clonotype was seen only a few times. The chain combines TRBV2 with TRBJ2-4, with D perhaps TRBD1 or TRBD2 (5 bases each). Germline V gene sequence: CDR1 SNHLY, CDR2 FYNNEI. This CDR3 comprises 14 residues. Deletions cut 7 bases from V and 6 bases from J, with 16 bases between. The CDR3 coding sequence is TGTGCCAGCAATCGGCAGGGAGAGATAAACATTCAGTACTTC. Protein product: CASNRQGEINIQYF.

CDR3 coding DNA: TGTGCCACCAATCGGCAAGGGGGGTACGAGCAGTACTTC. Its protein is CATNRQGGYEQYF. The chain is built from TRBV6-5 and TRBJ2-7; D possibly uses TRBD1 or TRBD2 (6 bases each). The germline gives CDR1 MNHEY, CDR2 SVGAGI. Deletions cut 10 bases from V and 4 bases from J, with 17 bases between. This CDR3 spans 13 amino acids.

CDR3 residues: CASSPTTMASEAFF. CDR3 sequence (DNA): TGTGCCAGCTCACCTACCACTATGGCGAGTGAAGCTTTCTTT. V usage is TRBV18 and J usage is TRBJ1-1; D is undetermined. The length of the CDR3 is 14 residues. Looked up from germline, CDR1 is KGHSH and CDR2 is LQKENI. V was trimmed by 3 bases and J by 7 bases, leaving 15 bases between them.

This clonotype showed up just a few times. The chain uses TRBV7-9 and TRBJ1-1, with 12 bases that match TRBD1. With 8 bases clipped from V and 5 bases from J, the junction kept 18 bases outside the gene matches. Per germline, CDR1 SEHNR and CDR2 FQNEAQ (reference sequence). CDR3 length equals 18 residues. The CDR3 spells CASQPFVFRDRGRTEAFF. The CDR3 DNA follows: TGTGCCAGCCAGCCCTTTGTATTTCGGGACAGGGGGCGGACTGAAGCTTTCTTT.

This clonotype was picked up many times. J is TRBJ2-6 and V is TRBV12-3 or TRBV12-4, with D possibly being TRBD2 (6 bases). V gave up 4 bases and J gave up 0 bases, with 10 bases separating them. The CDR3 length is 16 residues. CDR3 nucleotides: TGTGCCAGCAGTTCCCCCGGGAGCTCTGGGGCCAACGTCCTGACTTTC. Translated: CASSSPGSSGANVLTF.

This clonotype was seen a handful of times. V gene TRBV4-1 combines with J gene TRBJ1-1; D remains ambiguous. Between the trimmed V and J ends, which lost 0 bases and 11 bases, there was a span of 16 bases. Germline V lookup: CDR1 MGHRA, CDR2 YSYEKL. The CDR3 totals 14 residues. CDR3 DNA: TGCGCCAGCAGCCAAGATGGAGGTTATTCGGGGGCTTTCTTT. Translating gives CASSQDGGYSGAFF.

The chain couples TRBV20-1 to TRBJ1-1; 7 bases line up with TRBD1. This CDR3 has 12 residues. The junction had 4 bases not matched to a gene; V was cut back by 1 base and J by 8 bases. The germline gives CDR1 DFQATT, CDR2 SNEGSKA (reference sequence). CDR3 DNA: TGCAGTGCTAGAGTAATGACAGGGGAAGCTTTCTTT. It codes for CSARVMTGEAFF.

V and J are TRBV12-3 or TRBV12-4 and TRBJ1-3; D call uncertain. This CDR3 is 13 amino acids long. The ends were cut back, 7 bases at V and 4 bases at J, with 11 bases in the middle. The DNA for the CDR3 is TGTGCCAGCACCCAAAGCCAGGGAAACACCATATATTTT. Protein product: CASTQSQGNTIYF.

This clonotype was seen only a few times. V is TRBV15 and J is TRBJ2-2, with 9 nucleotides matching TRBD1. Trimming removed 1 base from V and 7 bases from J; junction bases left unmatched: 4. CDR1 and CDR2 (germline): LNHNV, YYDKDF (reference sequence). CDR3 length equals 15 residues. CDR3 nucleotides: TGTGCCACCAGCAGAGGCGGACAGGGGAGCGGGGAGCTGTTTTTT. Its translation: CATSRGGQGSGELFF. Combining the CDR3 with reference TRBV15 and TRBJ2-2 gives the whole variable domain DAMVIQNPRYQVTQFGKPVTLSCSQTLNHNVMYWYQQKSSQAPKLLFHYYDKDFNNEADTPDNFQSRRPNTSFCFLDIRSPGLGDTAMYLCATSRGGQGSGELFFGEGSRLTVL.

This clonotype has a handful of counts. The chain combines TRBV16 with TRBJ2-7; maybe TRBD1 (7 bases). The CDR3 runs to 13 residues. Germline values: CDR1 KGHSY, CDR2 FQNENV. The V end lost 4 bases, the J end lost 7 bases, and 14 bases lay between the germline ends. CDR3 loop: CASSPTGAGEQYF. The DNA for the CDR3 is TGTGCCAGCAGCCCAACAGGGGCGGGGGAGCAGTACTTC.

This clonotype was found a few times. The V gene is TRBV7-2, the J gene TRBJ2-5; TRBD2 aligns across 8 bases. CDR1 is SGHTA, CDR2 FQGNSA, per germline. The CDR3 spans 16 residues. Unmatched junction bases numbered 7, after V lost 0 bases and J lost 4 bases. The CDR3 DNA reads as TGTGCCAGCAGCTTAGCCCCAGCGGGGGACCTAGAGACCCAGTACTTC. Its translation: CASSLAPAGDLETQYF.

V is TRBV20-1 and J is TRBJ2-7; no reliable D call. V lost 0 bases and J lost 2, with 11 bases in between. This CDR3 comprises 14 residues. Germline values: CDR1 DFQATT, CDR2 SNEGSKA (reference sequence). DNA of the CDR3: TGCAGTGCTAGAGAATGGGATGACGCCTACGAGCAGTACTTC. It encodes CSAREWDDAYEQYF.

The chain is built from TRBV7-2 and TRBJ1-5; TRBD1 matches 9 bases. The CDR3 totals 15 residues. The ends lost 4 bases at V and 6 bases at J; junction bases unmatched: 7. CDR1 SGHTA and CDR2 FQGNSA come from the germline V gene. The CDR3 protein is CASSSQGQGLQPQHF. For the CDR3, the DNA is TGTGCCAGCAGCTCCCAGGGACAGGGTCTTCAGCCCCAGCATTTT.

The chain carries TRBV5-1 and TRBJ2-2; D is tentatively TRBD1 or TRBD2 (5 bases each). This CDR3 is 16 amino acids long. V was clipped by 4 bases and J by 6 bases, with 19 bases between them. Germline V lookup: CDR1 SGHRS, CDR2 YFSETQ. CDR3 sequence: CASSTPRGRYSGELFF. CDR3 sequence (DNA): TGCGCCAGCAGCACCCCACGGGGCCGGTACTCCGGGGAGCTGTTTTTT.

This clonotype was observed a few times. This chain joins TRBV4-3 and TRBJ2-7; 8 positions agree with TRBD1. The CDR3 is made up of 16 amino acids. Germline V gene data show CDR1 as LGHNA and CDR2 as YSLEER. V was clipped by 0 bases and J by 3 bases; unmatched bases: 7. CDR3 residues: CASSQEMTGDFYEQYF. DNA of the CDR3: TGCGCCAGCAGCCAAGAAATGACAGGGGACTTCTACGAGCAGTACTTC.

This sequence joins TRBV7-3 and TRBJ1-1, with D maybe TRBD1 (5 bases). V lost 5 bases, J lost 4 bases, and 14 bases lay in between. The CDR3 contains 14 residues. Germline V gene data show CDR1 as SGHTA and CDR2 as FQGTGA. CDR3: CASSLVEGPTEAFF. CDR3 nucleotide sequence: TGTGCCAGCAGCCTGGTTGAGGGACCCACTGAAGCTTTCTTT.

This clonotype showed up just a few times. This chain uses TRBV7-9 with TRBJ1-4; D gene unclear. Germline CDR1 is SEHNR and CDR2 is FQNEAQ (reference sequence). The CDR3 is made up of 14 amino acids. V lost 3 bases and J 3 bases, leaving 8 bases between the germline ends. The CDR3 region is CASSFQFANEKLFF. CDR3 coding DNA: TGTGCCAGCAGCTTTCAGTTTGCTAATGAAAAACTGTTTTTT.

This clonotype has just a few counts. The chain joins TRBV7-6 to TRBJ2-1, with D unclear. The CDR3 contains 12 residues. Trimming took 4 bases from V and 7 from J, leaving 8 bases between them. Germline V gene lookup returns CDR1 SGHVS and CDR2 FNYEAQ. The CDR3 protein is CASSSQANEQFF. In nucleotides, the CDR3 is TGTGCCAGCAGCTCCCAGGCGAATGAGCAGTTCTTC.

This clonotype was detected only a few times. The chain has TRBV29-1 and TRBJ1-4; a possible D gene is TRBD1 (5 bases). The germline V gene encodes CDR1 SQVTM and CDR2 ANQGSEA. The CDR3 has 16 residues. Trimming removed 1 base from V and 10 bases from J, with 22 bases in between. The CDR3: CSVEGGAGTFPGKLFF. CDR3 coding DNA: TGCAGCGTTGAAGGAGGGGCAGGCACCTTCCCGGGAAAACTGTTTTTT.

CDR3 region: CASSAGTATNEKLFF. Here the CDR3 DNA reads TGTGCCAGCAGTGCAGGGACTGCAACTAATGAAAAACTGTTTTTT. V is TRBV27 and J is TRBJ1-4, with D maybe TRBD1 (5 bases). There are 15 residues in the CDR3. Per the germline V gene, CDR1 is MNHEY and CDR2 is SMNVEV (reference sequence). V was shortened by 5 bases and J by 0 bases, with 10 bases between the two germline ends.

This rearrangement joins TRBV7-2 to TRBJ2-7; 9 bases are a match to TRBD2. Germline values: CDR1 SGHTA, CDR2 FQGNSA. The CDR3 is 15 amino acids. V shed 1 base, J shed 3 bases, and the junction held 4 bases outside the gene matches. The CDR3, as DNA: TGTGCCAGCAGCTTAGGGCTAGCGGGGAGCTACGAGCAGTACGTC. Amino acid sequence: CASSLGLAGSYEQYV.

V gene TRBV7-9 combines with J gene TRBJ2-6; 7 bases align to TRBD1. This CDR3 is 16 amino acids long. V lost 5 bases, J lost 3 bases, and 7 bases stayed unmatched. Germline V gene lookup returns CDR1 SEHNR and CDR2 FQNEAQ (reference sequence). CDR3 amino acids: CASSARQGFGANVLTF. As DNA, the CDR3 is TGTGCCAGCAGCGCCCGACAGGGATTTGGGGCCAACGTCCTGACTTTC.

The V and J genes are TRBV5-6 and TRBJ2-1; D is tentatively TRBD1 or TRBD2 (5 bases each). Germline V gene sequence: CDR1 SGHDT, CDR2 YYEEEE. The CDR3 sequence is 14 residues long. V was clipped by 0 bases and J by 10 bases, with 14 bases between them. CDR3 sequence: CASSLVGVLGEQFF. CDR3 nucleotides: TGTGCCAGCAGCTTGGTGGGGGTCTTGGGCGAGCAGTTCTTC.

The CDR3 sequence is CATSRDRGRANVLTF. The CDR3, as DNA: TGTGCCACCAGCAGAGACAGGGGAAGGGCCAACGTCCTGACTTTC. The chain uses TRBV15 and TRBJ2-6; D might be TRBD1 (6 bases). V was pared by 0 bases and J by 5 bases, with 8 bases between. The CDR3 spans 15 residues. In germline, CDR1 is LNHNV, CDR2 YYDKDF (reference sequence).

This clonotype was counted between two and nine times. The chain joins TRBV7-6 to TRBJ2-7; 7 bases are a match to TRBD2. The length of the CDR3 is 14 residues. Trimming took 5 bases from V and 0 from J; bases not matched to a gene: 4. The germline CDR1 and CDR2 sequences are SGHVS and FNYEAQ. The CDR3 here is CASSPGTTSYEQYF. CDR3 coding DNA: TGTGCCAGCAGCCCCGGGACTACCTCCTACGAGCAGTACTTC.